This TCR beta chain was sequenced for a study of beta chain features in type 1 diabetes. Study-level results: Moderate but significant shortening of TCRB CDR3s was recorded in all four CD4+ subsets from Type 1 diabetes patients. Patients' naive, central memory and Treg TCRB repertoires seemed closer to one another than those of healthy donors. Researchers caution that PCR might favor shorter templates, equally among patients and controls.

Germline lookup yields CDR1 MGHRA and CDR2 YSYEKL. Trimming cost V 1 base and J 5 bases; bases outside gene matches: 6. This CDR3 is built from 17 residues. Isolated RNA was reverse transcribed in full, so expressed TCRB transcripts were sequenced. Measured with immunoSEQ multiplex PCR; TCRdb has only the in-frame clones, and not every one. The table has a few hundred thousand clones, 9.6% seen once. Markers CD45RO/CCR7/CD25/CD127/CD95/CD27 served to sort CD4+ naive, central memory, regulatory and stem cell-like memory cells. A remark on this clone: Its specificity is unknown.

The chain joins TRBV4-1 to TRBJ2-5, with 14 bases identical to TRBD2. This sequence originates from a woman between 18 and 29 years old in good health. The sequenced sample was naive CD4+ T cells from blood. The CDR3 DNA sequence: TGCGCCAGCAGCCAAGCCCCCGGGACTAGCGGGGGTGAGACCCAGTACTTC. Its protein is CASSQAPGTSGGETQYF.